This record looks at one T cell receptor (beta chain) sequence and its context. V was shortened by 4 bases and J by 2 bases, with 17 bases between the two germline ends. CDR3 length: 16 amino acids. The germline gives CDR1 SGDLS, CDR2 YYNGEE. Sequencing was performed with immunoSEQ multiplex PCR; in TCRdb, only in-frame clones are kept and a portion is missing. The sample consists of approximately 160,000 clones, around 93% of them appearing once. This sample was included in a study of T cell responses to AZD1222 COVID-19 vaccine. The clonotype comes from an adult in good health. The rearrangement joins TRBV9 to TRBJ2-3; TRBD2 might be the D (5 bases). Specimen: peripheral blood, collected on day 0 of AZD1222 vaccination. The CDR3 DNA follows: TGTGCCAGCAGCTTTGGGGAGCGATCCGTCACAGATACGCAGTATTTT. Its protein is CASSFGERSVTDTQYF.